A selection of T cell receptor beta chains follows, all from one sample in a study of CD8 T cells in Susac syndrome. Each CDR3 protein is one row after TCRdb ran MiXCR on the immunoSEQ multiplex PCR reads. The sample gives just over 150,000 distinct CDR3 sequences, just under 97% of which show up once; 0.14% to 0.15% is in the top ten. The sequenced material came from CD8+ T cells from PBMCs. Source of these receptors: a human donor with multiple sclerosis. Each CDR3 is given with its conserved first and last residue. Fields, in order: V gene, clone size, CDR3 length, CDR3 protein. A row's size may be missing; if present it is once, few, many or a size class.

>TRBV30|-|13
CAWSADGRGGYTF
>TRBV23-1|-|14
CATRGGQGTGELFF
>TRBV5-6|-|12
CASSTGGHGYTF
>TRBV29-1|-|13
CSALLDGGGGYTF
>TRBV15|-|14
CATSSRREYTEAFF
>TRBV29-1|-|14
CSVALAGGVNEQFF
>TRBV29-1|-|14
CSALGLAGKETQYF
>TRBV20-1|-|15
CSAVTARLSNQPQHF
>TRBV13|once|13
CASSLVKTDGYTF
>TRBV7-9|-|16
CASRGLAGGRANEQFF
>TRBV19|-|16
CASSLPDRVWNQPQHF
>TRBV12-3/TRBV12-4|-|16
CASSLDGTARAYEQYF
>TRBV7-8|-|17
CASSSGGGYSSYNEQFF
>TRBV27|-|14
CATKTQGAGTEAFF
>TRBV7-8|-|15
CASSLEWGAEETQYF
>TRBV10-3|-|15
CAISESGQGLYEQYF
>TRBV9|once|16
CASSAETGTGANVLTF
>TRBV6-1|-|16
CASSPAGGLGTDTQYF
>TRBV6-4|-|13
CASSQGSGYEQYF
>TRBV27|-|16
CASSVRVKRGTYEQYF
>TRBV15|-|14
CATSLRPLSYEQYF
>TRBV15|-|14
CATSRHRENTEAFF
>TRBV2|-|14
CASTNYLGGGEAFF
>TRBV9|-|14
CASSVEGGSDTQYF
>TRBV27|-|13
CASSLSNSYEQYF
>TRBV27|-|13
CASSYRSGYEQYF
>TRBV29-1|-|16
CSVEGFPGGVGETQYF
>TRBV12-3/TRBV12-4|-|12
CASSFGGDTQYF
>TRBV5-4|-|15
CASSLGTSDYNEQFF
>TRBV20-1|-|13
CSASPRTNYGYTF
>TRBV7-9|once|15
CASSPWDRGQETQYF
>TRBV12-3/TRBV12-4|-|13
CASSQPGQTTQHF
>TRBV7-2|-|16
CASSFFGGGAYNEQFF
>TRBV6-2/TRBV6-3|-|15
CASISDRNENSPLHF
>TRBV5-1|once|17
CASSLNSGLVGFGELFF
>TRBV7-9|-|12
CASTDRDNEQFF
>TRBV12-3/TRBV12-4|-|12
CASGPREDGYTF
>TRBV2|once|12
CASSVPGQPQHF
>TRBV7-9|-|14
CASSSGPSWTEAFF
>TRBV9|once|11
CASGEGFGYTF
>TRBV20-1|-|14
CSATGLQYTGELFF
>TRBV24-1|-|14
CATAEDRGRSPLHF
>TRBV12-5|-|16
CASGLEPGSPGNTIYF
>TRBV19|-|15
CASSIGGGPYNEQFF
>TRBV27|-|14
CASSPGTEAYEQYF
>TRBV30|-|13
CAWTDGTAYEQYF
>TRBV6-5|-|14
CASSSETENTEAFF
>TRBV4-1|-|14
CASSQAGNGYEQYF
>TRBV30|-|12
CAWKRLQETQYF
>TRBV5-4|-|14
CASSDGRGAYEQYF
>TRBV19|-|14
CASSPHPPPDTQYF
>TRBV20-1|-|12
CSARQWGQPQHF
>TRBV7-6|-|15
CASSPEGRGFSGQYF
>TRBV6-5|-|14
CASTKGGTGTGYTF